This entry describes one T cell receptor (beta chain). What it binds is unknown. This specimen belongs to a study of tumor-infiltrating lymphocytes in primary liver carcinoma. The source of the blood RNA was unsorted whole blood, and germline DNA was extracted as well. The researchers produced TCR beta cDNA from roughly 500 ng total RNA with a constant-region primer. Each TCR beta library was derived from three nested multiplex PCR rounds that employed slightly modified ARM-PCR. TRBV1-TRBV30 forward primers paired with a C-beta reverse primer drove the first two PCR rounds, roughly 9 cycles each. From the multiplex PCR reads, TCRdb called clonotypes with MiXCR, one entry per CDR3 protein. The table lists around 210,000 distinct CDR3 sequences, 65% of them singletons, with approximately 6.5% in the top ten. Points from the study as a whole: Since the samples were bulk and unsorted, the CD4+ and CD8+ repertoires were not compared.

The CDR3 runs to 15 residues. V shed 4 bases and J shed 5 bases, with 18 bases lying between them. CDR1 is SGHTS, CDR2 YDEGEE, per germline. J is TRBJ1-1 and V is TRBV5-8; weak D call: TRBD1 (6 bases). Source material: peripheral blood. This receptor was obtained from a woman aged 55 to 70 with primary liver carcinoma and hepatitis B virus infection. Written as DNA, the CDR3 is TGTGCCAGCAGCCGCGGACAGCCCGGGCGTACTGAAGCTTTCTTT. It specifies CASSRGQPGRTEAFF.